Listed here is a single T cell receptor beta chain. CDR3 size: 15 residues. Germline CDR1 is MNHEY and CDR2 is SMNVEV (reference sequence). V lost 3 bases to trimming and J lost 2 bases, with 11 bases between them. cDNA came from roughly 0.47 to 1 ug RNA primed by random hexamers. Amplification of TCR beta CDR3 was carried out by immunoSEQ multiplex PCR, which covered 54 Vbeta and 13 Jbeta segments. TCRdb reanalysed the immunoSEQ multiplex PCR reads using MiXCR and keeps one entry per CDR3 protein. Of approximately 76,000 distinct CDR3 sequences in the sample, just under 95% were seen once. The data were taken from a study of CD8 T cells in Susac syndrome.

The source material was CD8+ T cells from PBMCs. The TCR sequence derives from a human donor with multiple sclerosis. The chain uses TRBV27 and TRBJ2-1, with D perhaps TRBD1 (5 bases). CDR3 sequence: CASSLGREPYNEQFF. CDR3 sequence (DNA): TGTGCCAGCAGTTTGGGCAGGGAACCCTACAATGAGCAGTTCTTC.